The 9 T cell receptor beta chains presented below share a single source sample, sequenced in a study of a mutant IDH1 vaccine in newly diagnosed glioma. Assay: immunoSEQ multiplex PCR; the TCRdb copy retains only in-frame clones and omits some. This sample carries about 72,000 clones, 84% of them seen once, and the ten largest clones take approximately 12%. No antigen is known for these receptors. Indicated time point: week 23, last vaccination. It was 300 ug of mutant IDH1 20-mer peptide that made up each vaccine dose, given with topical imiquimod. Material: PBMCs, obtained from a glioma patient whose treatment included an IDH1 peptide vaccine. Source of these receptors: a young man with glioma.

The table lists this clone with a count of one. V is TRBV6-5 and J is TRBJ1-5, with TRBD1 matching over 7 bases. The J segment lost 6 bases and the V segment lost 6 bases, leaving 2 bases of the junction unmatched. The CDR3 contains 12 residues. CDR1 and CDR2 from the germline V gene are MNHEY and SVGAGI. Here the CDR3 DNA reads TGTGCCAGCAGCGACAGGGCTCAGCCCCAGCATTTT. Its protein product is CASSDRAQPQHF.

The CDR3 DNA follows: TGTGCCAGCAGTGAATATTATCTGAATGAAAAACTGTTTTTT. Encoded protein: CASSEYYLNEKLFF. The J gene is TRBJ1-4, the V gene TRBV25-1; D is unresolved. V dropped 0 bases and J dropped 5 bases, with 7 bases sitting between them. CDR3 length equals 14 residues. Germline loops: CDR1 MGHDK, CDR2 SYGVNS.

The chain links TRBV4-2 to TRBJ2-7, with 8 bases aligning to TRBD1. This CDR3 is built from 16 residues. The ends lost 2 bases at V and 2 bases at J; junction bases unmatched: 8. CDR1 LGHNA and CDR2 YNFKEQ come from the germline V gene. The chain's CDR3 is CASSQTAGTGAYEQYF. CDR3 DNA sequence: TGTGCCAGCAGCCAAACGGCCGGGACAGGAGCCTACGAGCAGTACTTC.

In this sample, this clone turned up once. The chain is built from TRBV7-2 and TRBJ1-1; TRBD1 is a possible D gene (6 bases). Germline V gene sequence: CDR1 SGHTA, CDR2 FQGNSA. V shed 1 base and J shed 5 bases, with 20 bases lying between them. The CDR3 loop spans 17 amino acids. CDR3 bases: TGTGCCAGCAGCTTAGTAGTGACGGGCCAGGGGAAAACTGAAGCTTTCTTT. Its protein is CASSLVVTGQGKTEAFF.

Regarding this clone: It is unclear where the CDR3 begins or ends on the DNA, so no DNA is shown, and the CDR3 is as TCRdb lists it. The chain is built from TRBV29-1 and TRBJ1-4. The CDR3 length equals 9 residues, ends included. Germline loops: CDR1 SQVTM, CDR2 ANQGSEA. The CDR3 spells CSVAPGIIF.

The rearrangement joins TRBV14 to TRBJ2-7; TRBD1 agrees at 9 bases. Germline V gene lookup returns CDR1 SGHDN and CDR2 FVKESK. This CDR3 comprises 15 residues. Unmatched junction bases numbered 9, after V lost 4 bases and J lost 5 bases. The CDR3 sequence is CASSRTGTGKDEQYF. The CDR3 region has the DNA TGTGCCAGCAGCCGGACCGGGACAGGGAAAGACGAGCAGTACTTC.

V gene TRBV5-6 combines with J gene TRBJ2-5, with D unclear. Per germline, CDR1 SGHDT and CDR2 YYEEEE. This CDR3 comprises 14 residues. Trimming stripped 0 bases from V and 1 base from J, with 7 bases between. The CDR3 DNA sequence: TGTGCCAGCAGCTTGGAGGCCAGCCAAGAGACCCAGTACTTC. The encoded protein is CASSLEASQETQYF.

V is TRBV30 and J is TRBJ1-6, with a possible D match to TRBD1 (5 bases). The CDR3 is made up of 17 amino acids. Germline CDR1 GTSNPN, CDR2 SVGIG (reference sequence). Trimming removed 0 bases at V and 0 bases at J, with 12 bases between. CDR3 nucleotide sequence: TGTGCCTGGAGTGTACCAGCAGGGAGCTCCTATAATTCACCCCTCCACTTT. This translates into CAWSVPAGSSYNSPLHF.

The V and J genes are TRBV4-3 and TRBJ2-1; unclear D gene. The CDR3 consists of 16 residues. Germline V gene data show CDR1 as LGHNA and CDR2 as YSLEER. The V gene lost 0 bases and the J gene lost 1 base, with 10 bases spanning the gap. The CDR3 sequence: CASSQDRRSSYNEQFF. Here the CDR3 DNA reads TGCGCCAGCAGCCAAGACCGGAGAAGTTCCTACAATGAGCAGTTCTTC.